The rows below give T cell receptor beta chains drawn from one sample of a study of blood T cell repertoires in COVID-19. Sequencing was performed with immunoSEQ multiplex PCR; in TCRdb, only in-frame clones are kept and a portion is missing. The table records about 94,000 clones, about nine tenths of them present only once. Input material: peripheral blood. These receptors were collected from a woman older than 75 with acute or convalescent COVID-19. CDR3s leave out the opening cysteine and the closing phenylalanine or tryptophan. A row's size may be missing; if present it is once, few, many or a size class.

j_call v_call clone_size cdr3_aa
TRBJ1-2 TRBV18 NA ASSPLQAEYGYT
TRBJ1-1 TRBV14 NA ASSQHRKNTEAF
TRBJ1-1 TRBV27 NA ASSFTGGMNALGTEAF
TRBJ2-7 TRBV7-2 NA ASSPGGQSTYEQY
TRBJ1-4 TRBV6-6 NA ASSAQGALTNEKLF
TRBJ1-1 TRBV30 NA AWRRETEAF
TRBJ1-5 TRBV19 NA AADRGQGNQPQH
TRBJ1-2 TRBV30 NA AWSVSGYNGYT
TRBJ2-5 TRBV9 few ASSPRTGRETQY
TRBJ1-3 TRBV5-1 few ASTPELNSGNTIY
TRBJ1-2 TRBV21-1 once ASIPTAGFYGYT
TRBJ2-1 TRBV12-3/TRBV12-4 NA ASSTDTDNEQF
TRBJ2-5 TRBV6-2/TRBV6-3 NA ASSLAGIGPQY
TRBJ1-5 TRBV28 NA ASSFQSYQTGQPQH
TRBJ2-7 TRBV12-3/TRBV12-4 NA ASSPGTGERY
TRBJ1-5 TRBV4-3 few ASSQATGNQPQH
TRBJ1-1 TRBV5-1 NA ASSRTGGSSNTEAF
TRBJ2-1 TRBV6-2/TRBV6-3 NA ASSSPGLAGGNEQF
TRBJ1-3 TRBV19 NA ATRDSVPGNTIY
TRBJ1-1 TRBV27 NA ASSLSRGRGQGEAF
TRBJ1-2 TRBV5-1 NA ASSVTGGNYGYT
TRBJ1-2 TRBV6-5 NA ASSTPTGNYGYT
TRBJ1-2 TRBV5-5 NA ASSPRQGQNGYT
TRBJ1-1 TRBV11-2 NA ASSLLANTEAF
TRBJ1-6 TRBV4-2 NA ASSQPHGTDNSPLH
TRBJ2-1 TRBV5-1 NA ASSLGPGLRINEQF
TRBJ1-5 TRBV12-5 few ASGLGAGGNQPQH
TRBJ1-4 TRBV4-2 few ASSQDPGEGNEKLF
TRBJ1-1 TRBV19 NA ASSQGRLNTEAF
TRBJ2-7 TRBV6-1 NA ASSEVGLRYEQY
TRBJ1-2 TRBV19 once ASSIHLTGSYGYT
TRBJ1-4 TRBV7-2 NA ASSPHRGSLATNEKLF
TRBJ2-3 TRBV30 NA AWSVGVVADTQY